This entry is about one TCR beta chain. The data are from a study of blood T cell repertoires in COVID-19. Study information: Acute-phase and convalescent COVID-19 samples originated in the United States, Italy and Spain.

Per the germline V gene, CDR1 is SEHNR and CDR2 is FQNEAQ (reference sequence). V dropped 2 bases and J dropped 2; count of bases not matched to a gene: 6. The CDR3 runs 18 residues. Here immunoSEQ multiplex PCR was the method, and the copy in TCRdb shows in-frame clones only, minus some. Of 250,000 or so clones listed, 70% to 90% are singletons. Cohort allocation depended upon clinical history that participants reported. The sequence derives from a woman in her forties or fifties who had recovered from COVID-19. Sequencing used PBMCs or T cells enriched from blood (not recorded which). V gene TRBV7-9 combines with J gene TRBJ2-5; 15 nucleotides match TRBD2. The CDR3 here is CASSLRRGLAGGQETQYF. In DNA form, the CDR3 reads TGTGCCAGCAGCTTAAGGCGGGGACTAGCGGGAGGTCAAGAGACCCAGTACTTC.